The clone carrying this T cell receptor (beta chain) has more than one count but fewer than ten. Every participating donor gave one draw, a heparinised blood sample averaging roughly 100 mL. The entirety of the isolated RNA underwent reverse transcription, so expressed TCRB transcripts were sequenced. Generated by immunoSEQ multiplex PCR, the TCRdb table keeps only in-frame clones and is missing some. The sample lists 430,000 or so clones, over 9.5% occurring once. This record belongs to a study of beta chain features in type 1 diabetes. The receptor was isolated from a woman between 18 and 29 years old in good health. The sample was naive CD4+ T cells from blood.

In DNA, the CDR3 is TGTGCCACCAGCATCAAGTCCGGGACCCCGGATGGCTACACCTTC. This encodes CATSIKSGTPDGYTF. The chain is built from TRBV15 and TRBJ1-2; D may be TRBD1 (5 bases). Germline-derived CDR1 and CDR2 are LNHNV and YYDKDF (reference sequence). The CDR3 spans 15 residues. V was trimmed by 4 bases and J by 6 bases, leaving 18 bases between them.